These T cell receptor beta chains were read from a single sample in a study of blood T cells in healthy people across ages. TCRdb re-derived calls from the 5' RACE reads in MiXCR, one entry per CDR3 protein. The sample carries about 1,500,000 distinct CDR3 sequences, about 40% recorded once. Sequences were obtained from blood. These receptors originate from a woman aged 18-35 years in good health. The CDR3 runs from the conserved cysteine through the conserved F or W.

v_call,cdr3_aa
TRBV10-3,CAIVAEGVRGNEQYF
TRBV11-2,CASGHGQGGGLFF
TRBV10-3,CAISPTSTEAFF
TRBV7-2,CASSQIRTSGGYQETQYF
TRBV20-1,CSASPRVAASTDTQYF
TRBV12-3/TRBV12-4,CASRKGGLGYYEQYF
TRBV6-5,CASSYRPSQETQYF
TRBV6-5,CASSYGASRSYEQYF
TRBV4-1,CASSQLAGGPYNEQYF
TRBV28,CASSLTHSYEQYF
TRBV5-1,CASSNGQVAYGYTF
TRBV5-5,CASSIQSGGAYNEQFF
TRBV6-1,CASSGAGGGREQFF
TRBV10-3,CAISGPGDGDYEQYF
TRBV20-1,CSPSPAASGGDEQYF
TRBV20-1,CSARRGADTQYF
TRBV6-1,CASSPGQSGANVLTF
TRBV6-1,CASSEEVAGAMGNIQYF
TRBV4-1,CASSQELARSSYEQYF
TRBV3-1,CASSQQGGGYRGYTF
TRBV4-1,CASSQEGGRAGFNEQFF
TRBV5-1,CASSLSGQVETYEQYF
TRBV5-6,CASTPRPSGRSLRGNEQFF
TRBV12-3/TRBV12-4,CASSEEPYTGELFF
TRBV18,CASSPNAEQYF
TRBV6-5,CASSYSLEYEQYF
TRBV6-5,CASSFRDRGAKLFF